Listed below are T cell receptor beta chains from one sample, sequenced in a study of blood T cell repertoires in COVID-19. Using immunoSEQ multiplex PCR, the repertoire was profiled, and TCRdb retains in-frame clones only, with some absent. The sample lists around 370,000 clones; 85% to 90% were seen once. Input material: peripheral blood. The source of these receptors is a woman between 50 and 59 years old with COVID-19, enrolled during active disease. The CDR3 runs from the conserved cysteine through the conserved F or W. Fields, in order: J gene, V gene, clone size, D gene, CDR3 length, CDR3 DNA, CDR3 protein. The D gene is left open where the match is weak. A clone size is listed for some rows: how often the clone was seen (once, few, many), or a class if it is expanded.

j_call: TRBJ1-1
v_call: TRBV27
clone_size: NA
d_call: NA
cdr3_length: 13
cdr3_nt: TGTGCCAGCAGTCTTAGTATGAACACTGAAGCTTTCTTT
cdr3_aa: CASSLSMNTEAFF

j_call: TRBJ1-1
v_call: TRBV19
clone_size: NA
d_call: TRBD1
cdr3_length: 14
cdr3_nt: TGTGCCAGTGCCGAACAGGGGATGAACACTGAAGCTTTCTTT
cdr3_aa: CASAEQGMNTEAFF

j_call: TRBJ2-1
v_call: TRBV2
clone_size: NA
d_call: TRBD2
cdr3_length: 14
cdr3_nt: TGTGCCAGCAGACTAGCGTTTTCCTACAATGAGCAGTTCTTC
cdr3_aa: CASRLAFSYNEQFF

j_call: TRBJ2-2
v_call: TRBV6-5
clone_size: NA
d_call: TRBD1
cdr3_length: 14
cdr3_nt: TGTGCCAGCAAAACAGGGGTCCCTTCCGGGGAGCTGTTTTTT
cdr3_aa: CASKTGVPSGELFF

j_call: TRBJ2-1
v_call: TRBV5-1
clone_size: NA
d_call: NA
cdr3_length: 18
cdr3_nt: TGCGCCAGCAGCTCCTTACCTCCGGTGAACAGGCCCCACAATGAGCAGTTCTTC
cdr3_aa: CASSSLPPVNRPHNEQFF

j_call: TRBJ1-1
v_call: TRBV6-6
clone_size: few
d_call: NA
cdr3_length: 13
cdr3_nt: TGTGCCAGCAGGGACCAGGGGAACACTGAAGCTTTCTTT
cdr3_aa: CASRDQGNTEAFF

j_call: TRBJ2-5
v_call: TRBV7-6
clone_size: NA
d_call: NA
cdr3_length: 14
cdr3_nt: TGTGCCAGCAGCTTAAGGGACATTCGCGAGACCCAGTACTTC
cdr3_aa: CASSLRDIRETQYF

j_call: TRBJ2-7
v_call: TRBV6-6
clone_size: NA
d_call: TRBD2
cdr3_length: 15
cdr3_nt: TGTGCCAGCAGTTCCCGGACTAGCGGGAGTCGCGAGCAGTACTTC
cdr3_aa: CASSSRTSGSREQYF

j_call: TRBJ2-2
v_call: TRBV5-1
clone_size: NA
d_call: TRBD2
cdr3_length: 15
cdr3_nt: TGCGCCACCAAAGCCTCGGGGGGAGATACCGGGGAGCTGTTTTTT
cdr3_aa: CATKASGGDTGELFF

j_call: TRBJ1-2
v_call: TRBV7-6
clone_size: once
d_call: NA
cdr3_length: 13
cdr3_nt: TGTGCCAGCGCCCGGGGAATGGACTATGGCTACACCTTC
cdr3_aa: CASARGMDYGYTF

j_call: TRBJ1-6
v_call: TRBV11-2
clone_size: NA
d_call: TRBD1
cdr3_length: 14
cdr3_nt: TGTGCCAGCAGCGGGACAGGGTTTAATTCACCCCTCCACTTT
cdr3_aa: CASSGTGFNSPLHF

j_call: TRBJ2-2
v_call: TRBV10-1
clone_size: NA
d_call: TRBD1
cdr3_length: 16
cdr3_nt: TGCGCCAGCAGCACCCGACAGGGGGTAGGCACCGGGGAGCTGTTTTTT
cdr3_aa: CASSTRQGVGTGELFF

j_call: TRBJ2-1
v_call: TRBV19
clone_size: once
d_call: TRBD1
cdr3_length: 16
cdr3_nt: TGTGCCAGTAGTATAGACGAGGGGGCGGCCTACAATGAGCAGTTCTTC
cdr3_aa: CASSIDEGAAYNEQFF

j_call: TRBJ2-1
v_call: TRBV5-1
clone_size: NA
d_call: TRBD2
cdr3_length: 20
cdr3_nt: TGCGCCAGCAGCTTGGTTCCGGGACTAGCGGGAGGGCCCAATAGAGATGAGCAGTTCTTC
cdr3_aa: CASSLVPGLAGGPNRDEQFF

j_call: TRBJ2-1
v_call: TRBV5-6
clone_size: NA
d_call: TRBD2
cdr3_length: 16
cdr3_nt: TGTGCCAGCAGCTTAGGATGGCGGGAGGGCCCGAATGAGCAGTTCTTC
cdr3_aa: CASSLGWREGPNEQFF

j_call: TRBJ2-2
v_call: TRBV18
clone_size: NA
d_call: NA
cdr3_length: 18
cdr3_nt: TGTGCCAGCTCACTGACTGGCTCCGGGACAATGAACACCGGGGAGCTGTTTTTT
cdr3_aa: CASSLTGSGTMNTGELFF

j_call: TRBJ1-5
v_call: TRBV9
clone_size: NA
d_call: TRBD1
cdr3_length: 16
cdr3_nt: TGTGCCAGCAGCGCGACAGGGGACTATAGCAATCAGCCCCAGCATTTT
cdr3_aa: CASSATGDYSNQPQHF

j_call: TRBJ2-7
v_call: TRBV2
clone_size: NA
d_call: TRBD1
cdr3_length: 14
cdr3_nt: TGTGCCAGCACCCCGGACAGGGGGCTATACGAGCAGTACTTC
cdr3_aa: CASTPDRGLYEQYF

j_call: TRBJ2-2
v_call: TRBV24-1
clone_size: NA
d_call: NA
cdr3_length: 16
cdr3_nt: TGTGCCACCAGTGATCCCCCCGAGACTCTGAGCGGGGAGCTGTTTTTT
cdr3_aa: CATSDPPETLSGELFF

j_call: TRBJ1-2
v_call: TRBV18
clone_size: NA
d_call: TRBD1
cdr3_length: 16
cdr3_nt: TGTGCCAGCTCAGACAGGGACATCCGAACTAACTATGGCTACACCTTC
cdr3_aa: CASSDRDIRTNYGYTF

j_call: TRBJ2-7
v_call: TRBV7-8
clone_size: NA
d_call: NA
cdr3_length: 14
cdr3_nt: TGTGCCAGCAGCACGACAGACTCTCCCTACGAGCAGTACTTC
cdr3_aa: CASSTTDSPYEQYF

j_call: TRBJ2-1
v_call: TRBV10-2
clone_size: NA
d_call: TRBD1
cdr3_length: 17
cdr3_nt: TGCGCCAGCAGTGGGGCGCTACAGGGGGTCGGTTACAATGAGCAGTTCTTC
cdr3_aa: CASSGALQGVGYNEQFF